These T cell receptor beta chains were read from a single sample in a study of T cells in localized non-small cell lung cancer. TCRdb keeps only in-frame clones here, not all; method: immunoSEQ multiplex PCR. The data show fewer than 30,000 clones, 80% to 95% seen once. Source: peripheral blood, taken before any cancer treatment. Receptor source: a woman aged 35 to 70 with stage I lung adenocarcinoma. Each CDR3 is given with its conserved first and last residue. A D gene is named only where the DNA matches it firmly. Clone size appears in some rows only: once, few, many, or a class for an expanded clone.

abundance,d_gene,v_gene,j_gene,CDR3aa,CDR3nt
-,-,TRBV6-6,TRBJ1-5,CASSSDGNQPQHF,TGTGCCAGCAGTTCGGACGGTAATCAGCCCCAGCATTTT
once,-,TRBV7-8,TRBJ1-5,CASSRGGGTERPQHF,TGTGCCAGCAGTCGAGGGGGAGGAACAGAACGGCCCCAGCATTTT
-,-,TRBV12-2,TRBJ1-5,CASRPRGRDSNQPQHF,TGTGCAAGTCGCCCCCGTGGGCGGGATAGCAATCAGCCCCAGCATTTT
-,-,TRBV2,TRBJ1-5,CASSGRGFNQPQHF,TGTGCCAGCAGTGGCAGGGGATTCAATCAGCCCCAGCATTTT
-,-,TRBV29-1,TRBJ1-1,CSVARDSRVTEAFF,TGCAGCGTCGCCCGGGACTCAAGGGTGACTGAAGCTTTCTTT
-,TRBD2,TRBV7-8,TRBJ2-1,CASSYNSGSANYNEQFF,TGTGCCAGCAGCTATAATAGCGGGAGTGCAAACTACAATGAGCAGTTCTTC
-,-,TRBV27,TRBJ1-5,CASSSQGLGPGSNQPQHF,TGTGCCAGCAGTTCGCAGGGGCTTGGACCTGGGAGCAATCAGCCCCAGCATTTT
few,TRBD2,TRBV5-4,TRBJ2-5,CASSPGGGDQETQYF,TGTGCCAGCAGCCCGGGAGGGGGGGACCAAGAGACCCAGTACTTC
-,-,TRBV28,TRBJ1-2,CASSLSRLYGYTF,TGTGCCAGCAGTTTGTCCAGGCTCTATGGCTACACCTTC
-,-,TRBV12-2,TRBJ1-1,CASRLATGINRGRTNTEAFF,TGTGCAAGTCGCTTGGCTACGGGGATTAACAGGGGGCGGACGAACACTGAAGCTTTCTTT
-,-,TRBV13,TRBJ2-2,CASSLGPVRSGTLTGELFF,TGTGCCAGCAGCTTAGGTCCGGTGAGGTCAGGGACCCTCACCGGGGAGCTGTTTTTT
few,-,TRBV19,TRBJ1-5,CASRRARGSTNQPQHF,TGTGCCAGTAGGAGAGCTCGCGGCAGCACCAATCAGCCCCAGCATTTT